Following are 19 T cell receptor beta chains from one sample sequenced in a study of T-cell memory formation after mild COVID-19. TCRdb itself ran the 5' RACE reads through MiXCR, one entry per CDR3 protein. The sample shows roughly 220,000 distinct CDR3 sequences, around 8.8% of them seen only once. The sequencing input was PBMCs or a T cell subset sorted from them (not recorded which). These receptors came from a young man who had mild COVID-19 (a few samples of this study predate the infection). Cell type and time point are not known.

This clonotype has just a few counts. This chain joins TRBV7-3 and TRBJ2-1; D possibly corresponds to TRBD1 (5 bases). Germline V CDR1 and CDR2: SGHTA, FQGTGA. V lost 3 bases to trimming and J lost 10 bases, with 16 bases between them. The CDR3 covers 14 residues. CDR3 bases: TGTGCCAGCAGCTTCCAGGGTAGATCCCCGGAGCAGTTCTTC. Translating it yields CASSFQGRSPEQFF.

This clonotype has a handful of counts. The rearrangement links TRBV9 to TRBJ2-1, with 9 bases that match TRBD1. The length of the CDR3 is 16 residues. V was pared by 5 bases and J by 4 bases, with 10 bases of the junction left unmatched. Germline assignment: CDR1 SGDLS and CDR2 YYNGEE. The CDR3 sequence is CASSPGTGPEYNEQFF. CDR3 sequence (DNA): TGTGCCAGCAGTCCCGGGACAGGGCCGGAGTACAATGAGCAGTTCTTC.

This clonotype was counted a few times. The chain links TRBV6-1 to TRBJ2-1, with D possibly matching TRBD1 (6 bases). This CDR3 comprises 17 residues. Per the germline V gene, CDR1 is MNHNS and CDR2 is SASEGT. V lost 5 bases and J 0 bases, leaving 17 bases between the germline ends. The CDR3 sequence is CASSLEGVTSSYNEQFF. The CDR3 DNA follows: TGTGCCAGCAGTCTCGAGGGGGTCACCAGCTCCTACAATGAGCAGTTCTTC.

The CDR3 DNA follows: TGTGCCAGCAGTGAAATAGGACTCCGGTACTTC. Residues: CASSEIGLRYF. V and J are TRBV2 and TRBJ2-7, with D possibly being TRBD2 (5 bases). This CDR3 is built from 11 residues. V lost 2 bases and J 12 bases, leaving 11 bases between the germline ends. Germline V gives CDR1 SNHLY, CDR2 FYNNEI.

This clonotype appeared many times. This chain links TRBV2 with TRBJ1-2, with 9 bases fitting TRBD1. Trimming took 8 bases from V and 6 from J; bases not matched to a gene: 7. The V gene's germline CDR1 is SNHLY and CDR2 FYNNEI. The CDR3 sequence is 13 residues long. The CDR3 nucleotides are TGTGCCAGCCCCCTACAGGGGGCGAATGGCTACACCTTC. It codes for CASPLQGANGYTF.

The rearrangement joins TRBV9 to TRBJ1-5; TRBD1 might be the D (5 bases). V lost 0 bases and J 10 bases, leaving 11 bases between the germline ends. CDR1 and CDR2 from the germline V gene are SGDLS and YYNGEE. The CDR3 runs 13 residues. The chain's CDR3 is CASSVGGSSPQHF. The CDR3 DNA is TGTGCCAGCAGCGTAGGGGGGAGTTCCCCCCAGCATTTT.

Only a few counts were recorded for this clonotype. The V gene is TRBV6-5, the J gene TRBJ1-2; D unresolved. Germline loops: CDR1 MNHEY, CDR2 SVGAGI. V lost 0 bases to trimming and J lost 6 bases, with 14 bases between them. The CDR3 runs to 15 residues. CDR3 sequence reads: CASSYSRLPRHGYTF. The CDR3 DNA reads as TGTGCCAGCAGTTACTCGAGACTCCCTCGGCATGGCTACACCTTC.

This clonotype occurred a few times. The gene calls are TRBV5-6 and TRBJ1-6, with TRBD1 matching over 9 bases. Germline CDR1 is SGHDT and CDR2 is YYEEEE. The J segment lost 8 bases and the V segment lost 4 bases, leaving 7 bases of the junction unmatched. This CDR3 has 15 amino acids. The CDR3 loop is CASSTNHRGHSPLHF. CDR3 nucleotides: TGTGCCAGCAGCACAAACCACAGGGGGCATTCACCCCTCCACTTT. Full variable domain (remainder filled in from reference TRBV5-6 and TRBJ1-6): DAGVTQSPTHLIKTRGQQVTLRCSPKSGHDTVSWYQQALGQGPQFIFQYYEEEERQRGNFPDRFSGHQFPNYSSELNVNALLLGDSALYLCASSTNHRGHSPLHFGNGTRLTVT.

This clonotype was detected a few times. CDR3 coding DNA: TGTGCCAGCAGTTTTTCTATAGCGGAAGAGACCCAGTACTTC. This codes for CASSFSIAEETQYF. V usage is TRBV12-3 or TRBV12-4 and J usage is TRBJ2-5; a possible D gene is TRBD2 (6 bases). The CDR3 extends over 14 amino acids. With 3 bases removed from V and 3 bases from J, the gap between germline ends came to 11 bases.

The chain is built from TRBV2 and TRBJ2-2; TRBD1 might be the D (6 bases). The germline V gene encodes CDR1 SNHLY and CDR2 FYNNEI. V was trimmed by 3 bases and J by 7 bases, leaving 12 bases between them. CDR3 length equals 14 residues. The CDR3 DNA reads TGTGCCAGCAGTGATTCCCCAGGGGTCGGGGAGCTGTTTTTT. Its translation: CASSDSPGVGELFF.

The chain combines TRBV29-1 with TRBJ1-1; D may be TRBD1 (6 bases). With 5 bases removed from V and 1 base from J, the gap between germline ends came to 8 bases. The CDR3 covers 12 residues. Germline values: CDR1 SQVTM, CDR2 ANQGSEA. The CDR3 loop reads CSVRGGNTEAFF. CDR3 sequence (DNA): TGCAGCGTTAGGGGGGGGAACACTGAAGCTTTCTTT.

A few counts support this clonotype. CDR3 loop: CATSDGRRKYNEQFF. In DNA form, the CDR3 reads TGTGCCACCAGTGACGGGAGAAGGAAATACAATGAGCAGTTCTTC. The chain employs TRBV24-1 and TRBJ2-1, with D possibly TRBD2 on 6 matching bases. V gave up 4 bases and J gave up 4 bases, with 13 bases separating them. Looked up from germline, CDR1 is KGHDR and CDR2 is SFDVKD. CDR3 size: 15 residues.

In this sample, this clonotype turned up many times. The chain joins TRBV19 to TRBJ1-2; D perhaps matches TRBD1 (6 bases). Germline V gene sequence: CDR1 LNHDA, CDR2 SQIVND (reference sequence). V lost 6 bases and J 5 bases, leaving 19 bases between the germline ends. This CDR3 is 15 amino acids long. Here the CDR3 DNA reads TGTGCCAGTAGGCCCACCCTTATGGGGGCTTATGGCTACACCTTC. Translation: CASRPTLMGAYGYTF.

There are many counts of this clonotype. The V call is TRBV5-1, the J call TRBJ2-7, with TRBD2 matching 7 bases. The germline V gene has CDR1 SGHRS and CDR2 YFSETQ. The CDR3 covers 13 residues. Germline trimming cut 1 base from V and 6 bases from J; bases unmatched to any gene: 4. This CDR3 is CASSLLREAEQYF. CDR3 DNA sequence: TGCGCCAGCAGCTTGTTACGGGAGGCCGAGCAGTACTTC. The whole variable domain, filled in from reference TRBV5-1 and TRBJ2-7, reads KAGVTQTPRYLIKTRGQQVTLSCSPISGHRSVSWYQQTPGQGLQFLFEYFSETQRNKGNFPGRFSGRQFSNSRSEMNVSTLELGDSALYLCASSLLREAEQYFGPGTRLTVT.

The chain has TRBV7-2 and TRBJ1-1; tentative D call: TRBD1 (6 bases). The CDR3 has 12 residues. V was pared by 4 bases and J by 10 bases, with 13 bases between. Per the germline V gene, CDR1 is SGHTA and CDR2 is FQGNSA. CDR3 DNA sequence: TGTGCCAGCAGCTCGTACAGGGTTGGAGCTTTCTTT. This sequence encodes CASSSYRVGAFF.

The chain joins TRBV6-2 or TRBV6-3 to TRBJ2-2; D ambiguous. Germline V lookup: CDR1 MNHEY, CDR2 SVGEGT. V was pared by 2 bases and J by 5 bases, with 6 bases between. The CDR3 covers 13 residues. The CDR3 bases are TGTGCCAGCAGTTACGTAAGGACCGGGGAGCTGTTTTTT. It specifies CASSYVRTGELFF.

This clonotype turned up a few times. V usage is TRBV5-4 and J usage is TRBJ2-5, with D possibly being TRBD2 (5 bases). Germline assignment: CDR1 SGHNT and CDR2 YYREEE (reference sequence). V lost 4 bases, J lost 0 bases, and 13 bases lay in between. The CDR3 sequence is 15 residues long. The CDR3 here is CASSHAGVNQETQYF. The CDR3, as DNA: TGTGCCAGCAGCCACGCGGGTGTTAACCAAGAGACCCAGTACTTC.

The gene calls are TRBV6-2 or TRBV6-3 and TRBJ2-3; no reliable D call. The germline V gene has CDR1 MNHEY and CDR2 SVGEGT. Trimming took 9 bases from V and 2 from J, leaving 12 bases between them. This CDR3 has 13 amino acids. The chain's CDR3 is CASESGVTDTQYF. In nucleotides, the CDR3 is TGTGCCAGTGAGTCTGGGGTCACAGATACGCAGTATTTT.

This clonotype was counted at least ten times. One end of the junction does not line up with germline, which may come from a read error. This chain uses TRBV3-1 with TRBJ2-1, with 11 bases identical to TRBD1. The germline CDR1 and CDR2 sequences are LGHDT and YNNKEL (reference sequence). This CDR3 has 14 amino acids. In DNA form, the CDR3 reads TGTGCTAGCAGCTTAGGGACAGGGGGCAATGAGCAGTTCTTC. It encodes CASSLGTGGNEQFF.